Shown below are 14 T cell receptor delta chains from a single sample sequenced in a study of γδ T cells in repeated Plasmodium falciparum infection. TCRdb repeated clone calling on the multiplex PCR reads with CATT. The data hold around 50,000 delta-chain clones, with around 1.6% observed a single time. Vgamma9/Vdelta2+ and Vdelta2-negative gammadelta T cells were flow-sorted from PBMC for bulk sequencing. Sequencing was done on a sample of gamma-delta T cells from blood. The receptors derive from a pool of human donors (malaria-infected and uninfected, not separated).

This clone showed up just a few times. TCRdb records a much larger clone's protein for this DNA, with a difference at residue 13 that likely arises from a read error; the protein given is the translation of the DNA. Called V gene: TRDV2; the J gene was not called; TRDD3 was called by the table and not checked on the DNA. CDR3 length equals 15 residues. Germline values: CDR1 GEAIGNYY, CDR2 EKD. CDR3 DNA sequence: TGTGCCTGTGACACCGTGGGGGGCTCAACCGATAAACCCATCTTT. It encodes CACDTVGGSTDKPIF.

This clone was counted at least ten times. V gene TRDV1 combines with J gene TRDJ1; tentative D call: TRDD2 (5 bases). Per the germline V gene, CDR1 is TSWWSYY and CDR2 is QGS. The CDR3 length is 24 residues. V was trimmed by 1 base and J by 3 bases, leaving 39 bases between them. CDR3 coding DNA: TGTGCTCTTGGGGAACCGCCTGCCTTCACCCTTATCCACCTATCCAGGTCGGTCGCCGATAAACTCATCTTT. It translates to CALGEPPAFTLIHLSRSVADKLIF.

In regard to this clone: With only one base between it and a far larger clone, this is likely a read error. Other DNA sequences within the sample encode an identical CDR3. No J gene was named, though the V gene is TRDV1; TRDD3 is taken as the D call from the table, unchecked against the DNA. The CDR3 consists of 17 residues. Germline V CDR1 and CDR2: TSWWSYY, QGS. The CDR3 sequence: CALGDGKTVDRGDKLIF. DNA of the CDR3: TGTGCTCTTGGGGATGGTAAAACCGTCGACCGAGGCGATAAGCTCATCTTT.

As regards this clone: This DNA translates differently at residue 3 from the TCRdb protein, which is that of a much larger clone; a read error is likely, and the protein shown is the DNA's own translation. The chain is built from TRDV2 and TRDJ1, with 12 bases that match TRDD3. The CDR3 runs 19 residues. Germline V gene data show CDR1 as GEAIGNYY and CDR2 as EKD. Written as DNA, the CDR3 is TGTGCCCGTGACACCCTCCAACTGGGGGATACCCGTGGAACCGATAAACTCATCTTT. This encodes CARDTLQLGDTRGTDKLIF.

The table lists this clone with many counts. The chain couples TRDV2 to TRDJ3; D not resolved. The germline V gene encodes CDR1 GEAIGNYY and CDR2 EKD. Trimming left V 1 base short and J 0 bases short, with 18 bases between. The CDR3 consists of 20 residues. CDR3 in amino acids: CACDTVLLTPSSWDTRQMFF. In DNA, the CDR3 is TGTGCCTGTGACACGGTACTCCTGACTCCAAGCTCCTGGGACACCCGACAGATGTTTTTC.

On this clone: The protein TCRdb gives is from a much larger clone and does not agree with this DNA's translation at residue 6, likely a read error; the protein shown here comes from the DNA. The chain couples TRDV1 to TRDJ1, with 8 nucleotides matching TRDD3. The J gene is absent in TCRdb and was assigned here via DNA matching to germline. The CDR3 runs 16 residues. Per the germline V gene, CDR1 is TSWWSYY and CDR2 is QGS. Trimming at V came to 6 bases and at J to 4 bases, leaving 13 bases not matched to a gene. The CDR3 loop is CALGRTTLGDNDKLIF. The CDR3 DNA sequence: TGTGCTCTTGGTAGGACTACTCTGGGGGACAACGATAAACTCATCTTT.

In this sample, this clone turned up a few times. A far larger clone is off by one base, so a read error is likely. Other nucleotide sequences from this sample produce the same CDR3. V and J are TRDV1 and TRDJ1; 8 nucleotides match TRDD3. The J gene is absent in TCRdb and was assigned here via DNA matching to germline. This CDR3 region has 22 residues. After removal of 0 bases from V and 0 bases from J, the junction contained 21 bases not matched to a gene. The germline V gene has CDR1 TSWWSYY and CDR2 QGS. CDR3 loop: CALGELAFYWGLGVSNTDKLIF. The CDR3 bases are TGTGCTCTTGGGGAACTAGCTTTCTACTGGGGACTGGGGGTCTCCAACACCGATAAACTCATCTTT.

Worth noting for this clone: The protein TCRdb gives is from a much larger clone and does not agree with this DNA's translation at residue 5, likely a read error; the protein shown here comes from the DNA. This sequence joins TRDV1 and TRDJ1; TRDD3 is a possible D gene (8 bases). Trimming removed 4 bases at V and 2 bases at J, with 32 bases between. The CDR3 sequence is 21 residues long. The germline CDR1 and CDR2 sequences are TSWWSYY and QGS. The CDR3 DNA reads TGTGCTCTTGGGGGACTGAAGAGCTTCCTAAAGTACTGGGGGGATACCGATAAACTCATCTTT. Translation: CALGGLKSFLKYWGDTDKLIF.

This clone has a handful of counts. The protein TCRdb lists belongs to a much larger clone and differs from this DNA's translation at residue 13, which points to a read error; the protein shown is made from the DNA. V and J are TRDV1 and TRDJ1, with TRDD3 matching 10 bases. Matching the DNA to germline supplied the J gene, which TCRdb does not give. The V gene end was trimmed by 6 bases and the J gene end by 7 bases; junction bases not matched to a gene: 17. CDR1 TSWWSYY and CDR2 QGS come from the germline V gene. The CDR3 totals 17 residues. CDR3 amino acids: CALGMRGIRRVFGKLIF. CDR3 coding DNA: TGTGCTCTTGGAATGAGGGGGATACGCCGCGTGTTCGGTAAACTCATCTTT.

This clone was detected many times. The sample has other DNA sequences that encode this CDR3 too. The rearrangement uses TRAV36/DV7 and TRDJ1, with TRDD3 identical over 11 bases. This CDR3 region has 12 residues. CDR1 is VTNFRS and CDR2 is LTSSGIE in the germline V gene (reference sequence). The V and J ends lost 4 bases and 8 bases, in that order; junction bases with no gene match: 4. This CDR3 is CAVLYWGIKLIF. The CDR3 coding sequence is TGTGCTGTGCTGTACTGGGGGATAAAACTCATCTTT.

This clone has only a few counts. The protein that TCRdb holds for this DNA derives from a much larger clone and differs from the translated DNA at residue 8, which likely indicates a read error; the protein shown here is translated from the DNA. V usage is TRAV38-2/DV8 and J usage is TRDJ1; possibly TRDD1 for D (6 bases). Assignment of the J gene here rests on matching the DNA to germline, because TCRdb gives none. V dropped 0 bases and J dropped 0 bases, with 33 bases sitting between them. CDR1 and CDR2 (germline): TSESDYY, QEAYKQQN. CDR3 length: 23 residues. This CDR3 reads CAYRSATRRIVLEPALYTDKLIF. Here the CDR3 DNA reads TGTGCTTATAGGAGCGCGACCCGTCGAATAGTACTGGAGCCCGCGCTGTACACCGATAAACTCATCTTT.

With respect to this clone: TCRdb's listed protein matches a much larger clone and diverges from this DNA's translation at residue 10, likely through a read error; the protein shown comes from the DNA. V gene TRDV1 combines with J gene TRDJ1; D might be TRDD2 (5 bases). Since TCRdb gives no J gene, matching the DNA to germline was used here to assign it. The CDR3 spans 17 residues. Germline CDR1 is TSWWSYY and CDR2 is QGS. Trimming left V 2 bases short and J 0 bases short, with 16 bases between. CDR3 nucleotides: TGTGCTCTTGGGGAATCTGCCTACCCAGCCTACACCGATAAACTCATCTTT. Its protein product is CALGESAYPAYTDKLIF.

The chain links TRDV1 to TRDJ1; 8 nucleotides line up with TRDD3. The J gene is not listed in TCRdb, so it was assigned here from a DNA match to germline. Germline values: CDR1 TSWWSYY, CDR2 QGS. Germline trimming cut 2 bases from V and 8 bases from J; bases unmatched to any gene: 22. The CDR3 runs to 19 residues. CDR3 amino acids: CALGEKYTLHPGGLMKLIF. The CDR3 DNA reads as TGTGCTCTTGGGGAAAAGTATACACTACACCCTGGGGGACTCATGAAACTCATCTTT.

This clone was detected only a few times. A read error likely explains why the TCRdb protein, taken from a much larger clone, differs from this DNA's translation at residue 6; the protein shown is translated from the DNA. The rearrangement joins TRDV1 to TRDJ1, with D possibly being TRDD2 (7 bases). No J segment appears in TCRdb, so it was assigned here by matching the sequence to germline. CDR3 length: 21 amino acids. CDR1 and CDR2 (germline): TSWWSYY, QGS. V lost 3 bases, J lost 4 bases, and 33 bases lay in between. The chain's CDR3 is CALGEIFLPSTLGINSDKLIF. Here the CDR3 DNA reads TGTGCTCTTGGGGAGATATTCCTACCCTCAACGCTGGGGATCAATAGCGATAAACTCATCTTT.